The next 24 T cell receptor beta chains were all read from a single sample in a study of T cells in localized non-small cell lung cancer. The data were produced by immunoSEQ multiplex PCR, yet TCRdb's version contains in-frame clones alone and is incomplete. The profile covers a few thousand clones, with around 25% appearing a single time and 6% to 6.5% taken by the ten largest. This specimen was lung tumor tissue, taken before any cancer treatment. All receptors come from a woman aged 40 to 75 with stage III lung adenocarcinoma.

The chain carries TRBV15 and TRBJ2-4, with 10 nucleotides matching TRBD2. CDR1 and CDR2 from the germline V gene are LNHNV and YYDKDF (reference sequence). With 1 base clipped from V and 5 bases from J, the junction kept 5 bases outside the gene matches. The CDR3 is 16 residues long. The CDR3 loop is CATSRGSGLAENIQYF. CDR3 sequence (DNA): TGTGCCACCAGCAGAGGAAGTGGACTAGCGGAAAACATTCAGTACTTC.

Only a few counts were recorded for this clone. The chain couples TRBV15 to TRBJ2-3, with 9 nucleotides matching TRBD1. The V and J ends lost 3 bases and 3 bases, in that order; junction bases with no gene match: 7. Per germline, CDR1 LNHNV and CDR2 YYDKDF (reference sequence). This CDR3 is built from 16 residues. The CDR3 reads CATSSWGTGITDTQYF. CDR3 in DNA: TGTGCCACCAGCAGTTGGGGGACAGGGATAACAGATACGCAGTATTTT.

The V call is TRBV30, the J call TRBJ2-3; the D gene is possibly TRBD2 (5 bases). The V end was cut by 2 bases, the J end by 1 base, with 16 bases between. Germline V CDR1 and CDR2: GTSNPN, SVGIG (reference sequence). CDR3 size: 16 residues. CDR3 in DNA: TGTGCCTGGAGTAAGGTCGGGGTCCGGGGCACAGATACGCAGTATTTT. It encodes CAWSKVGVRGTDTQYF.

The chain couples TRBV6-8 to TRBJ2-1; D is perhaps TRBD2 (5 bases). The CDR3 consists of 13 residues. Deletions cut 6 bases from V and 3 bases from J, with 9 bases between. The germline CDR1 and CDR2 sequences are MNHGY and SAAAGT. CDR3 region: CASRYRDYNEQFF. In DNA, the CDR3 is TGTGCCAGCAGATACCGGGACTACAATGAGCAGTTCTTC.

The chain joins TRBV28 to TRBJ1-2; D is unclear. Germline loops: CDR1 MDHEN, CDR2 SYDVKM. The germline V and J ends were trimmed by 5 bases and 1 base, with 14 bases remaining between them. This CDR3 comprises 15 residues. As DNA, the CDR3 is TGTGCCAGCAGTCCCGCAGAGATTCTTAACTATGGCTACACCTTC. Translating gives CASSPAEILNYGYTF.

This clone was seen only a few times. The J gene is TRBJ2-3, the V gene TRBV28, with 8 bases aligning to TRBD1. CDR1 is MDHEN and CDR2 is SYDVKM in the germline V gene. V lost 5 bases, J lost 2 bases, and 12 bases stayed unmatched. The CDR3 totals 17 residues. The CDR3, as DNA: TGTGCCAGCAGTCCGACCCGAGGACAGGGTCTCACAGATACGCAGTATTTT. Its translation is CASSPTRGQGLTDTQYF. Combining the CDR3 with reference TRBV28 and TRBJ2-3 gives the whole variable domain DVKVTQSSRYLVKRTGEKVFLECVQDMDHENMFWYRQDPGLGLRLIYFSYDVKMKEKGDIPEGYSVSREKKERFSLILESASTNQTSMYLCASSPTRGQGLTDTQYFGPGTRLTVL.

This clone was seen a handful of times. The V and J genes are TRBV19 and TRBJ1-1, with 9 bases matching TRBD1. CDR1 is LNHDA, CDR2 SQIVND, per germline (reference sequence). Unmatched junction bases numbered 12, after V lost 7 bases and J lost 0 bases. This CDR3 contains 17 residues. As DNA, the CDR3 is TGTGCCAGTACGATCAGGGGACAGGGCATGATGAACACTGAAGCTTTCTTT. It is translated as CASTIRGQGMMNTEAFF.

The chain joins TRBV18 to TRBJ2-2, with 12 positions matching TRBD2. CDR1 and CDR2 (germline): KGHSH, LQKENI. Germline trimming cut 3 bases from V and 6 bases from J; bases unmatched to any gene: 14. The CDR3 spans 19 residues. CDR3 coding DNA: TGTGCCAGCTCACCTGCGAGACTAGCGGGAGTATCTTTAGCCGGGGAGCTGTTTTTT. The encoded protein is CASSPARLAGVSLAGELFF. The full variable domain, rest sourced from reference TRBV18 and TRBJ2-2, is NAGVMQNPRHLVRRRGQEARLRCSPMKGHSHVYWYRQLPEEGLKFMVYLQKENIIDESGMPKERFSAEFPKEGPSILRIQQVVRGDSAAYFCASSPARLAGVSLAGELFFGEGSRLTVL.

The chain combines TRBV9 with TRBJ1-1; possible D gene TRBD1, 5 bases. Trimming cost V 0 bases and J 1 base, with 10 bases left between them. Germline CDR1 reads SGDLS; CDR2 reads YYNGEE. CDR3 size: 15 residues. CDR3 DNA sequence: TGTGCCAGCAGCGTAGAGGGCAGGGAGAACACTGAAGCTTTCTTT. Translation: CASSVEGRENTEAFF.

The gene calls are TRBV15 and TRBJ2-3, with D perhaps TRBD1 (6 bases). The CDR3 consists of 16 residues. Germline V gene lookup returns CDR1 LNHNV and CDR2 YYDKDF (reference sequence). V gave up 3 bases and J gave up 7 bases, with 20 bases separating them. The DNA of the CDR3 is TGTGCCACCAGCAGTGCCGGACAGTCAAGGTTATATACGCAGTATTTT. Amino acids: CATSSAGQSRLYTQYF.

The chain recombines TRBV7-1 with TRBJ2-2, with 7 positions matching TRBD2. TRBV7-1 is an open reading frame, and its role is uncertain. CDR3 size: 17 residues. The ends lost 4 bases at V and 2 bases at J; junction bases unmatched: 10. For the CDR3, the DNA is TGTGCCAGCAGCTTAATGAAGGCTAGCGGCAACACCGGGGAGCTGTTTTTT. Translating gives CASSLMKASGNTGELFF.

This clone rates as medium-sized. This sequence joins TRBV11-3 and TRBJ2-3, with 14 bases fitting TRBD2. V lost 5 bases to trimming and J lost 8 bases; unmatched junction nucleotides: 9. The CDR3 is 16 amino acids. The germline V gene encodes CDR1 SGHNT and CDR2 YENEEA. The chain's CDR3 is CASSLGLAGGSSTQYF. For the CDR3, the DNA is TGTGCCAGCAGCCTCGGACTAGCGGGGGGTTCGAGTACGCAGTATTTT.

The chain is built from TRBV5-1 and TRBJ1-1; D is uncertain. V was shortened by 4 bases and J by 0 bases, with 16 bases between the two germline ends. The CDR3 runs 16 residues. Germline V gene sequence: CDR1 SGHRS, CDR2 YFSETQ. CDR3 in amino acids: CASSPVRVGMNTEAFF. Written as DNA, the CDR3 is TGCGCCAGCAGCCCCGTGCGGGTAGGGATGAACACTGAAGCTTTCTTT. Based on the CDR3 plus reference TRBV5-1 and TRBJ1-1, the full variable domain is KAGVTQTPRYLIKTRGQQVTLSCSPISGHRSVSWYQQTPGQGLQFLFEYFSETQRNKGNFPGRFSGRQFSNSRSEMNVSTLELGDSALYLCASSPVRVGMNTEAFFGQGTRLTVV.

In its sample, this clone was seen a few times. The chain combines TRBV6-7 with TRBJ1-1; D ambiguous. TRBV6-7 is identified as an open reading frame with a role that is uncertain. CDR3 length equals 11 residues. V was cut by 5 bases and J by 7 bases, with 8 bases left in between. The CDR3 DNA is TGTGCCAGCAGTCCCGGGCTTGAAGCTTTCTTT. This gives the protein CASSPGLEAFF.

This clone has more than one count but fewer than ten. This rearrangement joins TRBV11-3 to TRBJ1-5; TRBD1 is a possible D gene (5 bases). V lost 3 bases to trimming and J lost 6 bases, with 15 bases between them. The CDR3 has 15 residues. From germline, CDR1 is SGHNT and CDR2 YENEEA. As DNA, the CDR3 is TGTGCCAGCAGCTTGGGGACTTCAAGGGCTCAGCCCCAGCATTTT. Translation: CASSLGTSRAQPQHF.

In its sample, this clone was seen a few times. The chain employs TRBV11-3 and TRBJ2-7; 11 positions match TRBD2. CDR1 SGHNT and CDR2 YENEEA come from the germline V gene. Germline trimming cut 5 bases from V and 5 bases from J; bases unmatched to any gene: 5. The CDR3 contains 14 residues. The CDR3 DNA reads TGTGCCAGCAGCCTGACTAGCGGGACACACGAGCAGTACTTC. It encodes CASSLTSGTHEQYF.

This chain joins TRBV15 and TRBJ2-7, with 11 bases aligning to TRBD2. Germline CDR1 is LNHNV and CDR2 is YYDKDF (reference sequence). V lost 0 bases to trimming and J lost 5 bases; unmatched junction nucleotides: 3. This CDR3 is built from 15 residues. CDR3 amino acids: CATSRDTSGGDEQYF. CDR3 DNA: TGTGCCACCAGCAGAGACACTAGCGGGGGCGACGAGCAGTACTTC.

This clone has just a few counts. The chain is built from TRBV28 and TRBJ1-1; D call uncertain. The germline V gene encodes CDR1 MDHEN and CDR2 SYDVKM. Trimming pared 3 bases from V and 0 bases from J, leaving 8 bases between. The length of the CDR3 is 14 residues. The CDR3 sequence is CASSLRQMNTEAFF. The CDR3 nucleotides read TGTGCCAGCAGTTTGAGGCAAATGAACACTGAAGCTTTCTTT. The full variable domain, completed using reference TRBV28 and TRBJ1-1, is DVKVTQSSRYLVKRTGEKVFLECVQDMDHENMFWYRQDPGLGLRLIYFSYDVKMKEKGDIPEGYSVSREKKERFSLILESASTNQTSMYLCASSLRQMNTEAFFGQGTRLTVV.

The chain has TRBV10-1 and TRBJ2-7, with a tentative D call TRBD2 (6 bases). From germline, CDR1 is WNHNN and CDR2 SYGVQD (reference sequence). V was pared by 8 bases and J by 2 bases, with 13 bases between. The CDR3 has 13 residues. The CDR3 sequence: CASAPGGTYEQYF. CDR3 DNA sequence: TGCGCCAGCGCACCCGGGGGAACCTACGAGCAGTACTTC.

By share, this clone counts as medium-sized. The CDR3 here is CASSSGQGAVDGYTF. The CDR3 DNA reads as TGTGCCAGCAGCTCCGGACAGGGGGCTGTCGATGGCTACACCTTC. V usage is TRBV11-3 and J usage is TRBJ1-2; the match to TRBD1 covers 11 bases. The ends lost 4 bases at V and 6 bases at J; junction bases unmatched: 7. The CDR3 sequence is 15 residues long. Looked up from germline, CDR1 is SGHNT and CDR2 is YENEEA. The full variable domain, its missing parts supplied by reference TRBV11-3 and TRBJ1-2, is EAGVVQSPRYKIIEKKQPVAFWCNPISGHNTLYWYLQNLGQGPELLIRYENEEAVDDSQLPKDRFSAERLKGVDSTLKIQPAELGDSAVYLCASSSGQGAVDGYTFGSGTRLTVV.

This clone has more than one count but fewer than ten. This chain uses TRBV9 with TRBJ1-6; D possibly corresponds to TRBD1 (6 bases). Germline V gene data show CDR1 as SGDLS and CDR2 as YYNGEE. Between the trimmed V and J ends, which lost 5 bases and 13 bases, there was a span of 13 bases. There are 12 residues in the CDR3. CDR3 loop: CASSGTGKPLHF. CDR3 DNA: TGTGCCAGCAGTGGAACAGGGAAGCCCCTCCACTTT.

This chain connects TRBV30 to TRBJ1-3; D is uncertain. V was trimmed by 4 bases and J by 0 bases, leaving 19 bases between them. CDR1 and CDR2 from the germline V gene are GTSNPN and SVGIG (reference sequence). The CDR3 has 17 amino acids. The CDR3 sequence is CAWTLPAEFSSGNTIYF. The DNA for the CDR3 is TGTGCCTGGACCTTACCCGCGGAGTTTAGCTCTGGAAACACCATATATTTT.

Turning to this clone: Other DNA sequences in the sample encode the same CDR3. The gene calls are TRBV9 and TRBJ2-7; 7 nucleotides match TRBD1. V was pared by 4 bases and J by 6 bases, with 7 bases of the junction left unmatched. This CDR3 is built from 13 residues. Germline loops: CDR1 SGDLS, CDR2 YYNGEE. CDR3 region: CASSLGSGGEQYF. For the CDR3, the DNA is TGTGCCAGCAGCCTTGGATCAGGGGGCGAGCAGTACTTC.

The chain uses TRBV19 and TRBJ2-6; D might be TRBD2 (6 bases). There are 14 residues in the CDR3. Germline V gene lookup returns CDR1 LNHDA and CDR2 SQIVND (reference sequence). V lost 5 bases to trimming and J lost 4 bases, with 9 bases between them. The CDR3 DNA is TGTGCCAGTAGTGGAGGGTACGGGGCCAACGTCCTGACTTTC. It codes for CASSGGYGANVLTF.